The clone carrying this T cell receptor beta chain was recorded a few times. V lost 4 bases to trimming and J lost 7 bases; unmatched junction nucleotides: 6. CDR3 size: 14 residues. Germline V gene sequence: CDR1 LNHDA, CDR2 SQIVND (reference sequence). The entry originates in a study of blood T cell repertoires in COVID-19. Study overall: COVID-19 samples collected from the United States, Italy and Spain covered acute and convalescent phases. The analysed material was cDNA or gDNA that came from T cells, B-cell-depleted T cells, or PBMCs.

As processed by the authors: Using reference gene primer amplification, nucleated cell counts were estimated. Method: immunoSEQ multiplex PCR; TCRdb's copy keeps in-frame clones and lacks some. V and J calls and clone size are given by that table; D and trimming were obtained from the DNA. The top ten clones hold roughly 9.2% of a sample with around 180,000 clones, approximately 85% of them seen once. The receptor's source is an elderly woman with acute or convalescent COVID-19. Sequencing was performed on peripheral blood. This rearrangement joins TRBV19 to TRBJ1-2, with 10 bases fitting TRBD1. Written as DNA, the CDR3 is TGTGCCAGTAGTAGGGGACAGGGGAGATTTGGCTACACCTTC. Translating it yields CASSRGQGRFGYTF.